This T cell receptor beta chain derives from a study of blood T cells in healthy people across ages (dated by TCRdb to the mid-2010s). At the level of the whole study: In model experiments, roughly one uniquely barcoded TCR beta cDNA molecule per two T cells was captured by template switching. To avoid experimental bias, donors of different ages were randomly spread across the sequencing lanes. The donors were divided into four age groups: young (average roughly 15 years), middle-aged (approximately 42), aged (around 59) and long-lived (82). The study measured age-related changes in TCR beta repertoire diversity using deep sequencing normalized with unique cDNA molecular identifiers. The study analyzed two additional independent replicas of 1 million unique cDNA reads from the same blood draw for two donors, one aged 18 to 30 and one aged 80 or older. Broader findings and caveats from the paper: Observed TCR beta diversity per million T cells fell roughly linearly with age, and a significant reduction was already apparent by age approximately 41. Estimates of total diversity based on one million sequenced T cells were considered lower bounds and underestimates. Donor CMV infection status was unknown, potentially confounding age-related changes in expanded clonotypes. A strong correlation was found between observed TCR beta diversity and the percentage of naive T cells measured by flow cytometry. The long-lived group showed more naive CD4+ T cells, fewer expanded clones and increased TCR diversity than the aged group, suggesting age selection. Bulk unsorted PBMC profiling prevented conclusive comparison of naive and antigen-experienced compartments.

From its cysteine to its phenylalanine, the CDR3 spans 15 amino acids. The CDR3 DNA has 45 bases and is translated from base 1. From the germline V gene (reference sequence), CDR1 is SEHNR and CDR2 is FQNEAQ. V loses 5 bases at its end and J loses 8 bases; junction bases beyond the gene matches: 6. As for this clonotype: There is no known antigen for this receptor. It has no much larger one-base neighbor in the sample; base qualities were not kept.

Receptor amplification or capture employed 5' RACE. The data were produced on an Illumina HiSeq 2500. The second PCR ran for roughly 7 to 11 cycles and used a J-beta primer mix along with a sample-barcoded 5' primer. Each TCR beta cDNA molecule received a unique molecular identifier from a template-switch 5' adaptor carrying 12 random nucleotides. Each sample yielded at least 2.5 million CDR3-containing paired-end reads. The Mint cDNA synthesis kit, primed by a TRBC-specific oligonucleotide, was used to synthesize first-strand cDNA from all RNA. Following uracil-DNA glycosylase treatment, all cDNA underwent a first 18-cycle PCR with the universal primers M1SS and BC2_uni_R. From the authors' description of their analysis: Each sample was normalized by randomly selecting 1 million high-quality reads, each carrying a distinct molecular identifier. Reads with shared molecular identifiers were discarded instead of being binned into consensus sequences. MiTCR, set to a Q25 quality threshold and the strictest error-elimination algorithm, was used for CDR3 identification, clonotype clustering and error correction. A nonparametric unseen species model using Euler transformation provided a lower-bound estimate of total TCR beta diversity. TCRdb passed the public sequencing reads through fastp at Q25 and MiXCR, retaining productive beta sequences. All rows with the same CDR3 protein become a single entry with the most common DNA and genes. The V and J calls reflect TCRdb's pipeline rather than the authors' work. The sample contains about 1.4 million distinct CDR3 sequences, around 59% of them found a single time. The leading ten clones occupy 6.7% of the sample.

Donors were 40 or so systemically healthy Caucasian individuals from Russia aged roughly 6 to 90 years. Each donor gave about 9.2 milliliters of peripheral blood, drawn into EDTA-treated Vacutainer tubes. PBMCs were isolated by Ficoll-Paque density-gradient centrifugation, with at least 7 million obtained per sample. Trizol reagent was used to extract total RNA from PBMCs, with at least 5.5 micrograms per sample. Naive CD45RAhigh/CD27high T cell percentages were measured by flow cytometry on a PBMC aliquot from every donor. The specimen sequenced was blood. The chain is encoded by TRBV7-9 joined to TRBJ2-1; TRBD2 aligns with 13 central bases. The TCR comes from a man aged 18 to 29 in good health. In nucleotides, the sequence is TGTGCCAGCAGCCCCGGGACTAGCGGGGCAGATGAGCAGTTCTTC. Its product reads: CASSPGTSGADEQFF.